These 16 T cell receptor beta chains came from one sample sequenced in a study of T cells in Graves' hyperthyroidism and ophthalmopathy. From RNA transcripts, TCR beta CDR3 regions were amplified. First-round RT-PCR targeting the TCR CDR3 was performed with the HTBI primer set. MiXCR, run by TCRdb on the multiplex PCR reads, gives a single entry per CDR3 protein. The sample records approximately 370,000 distinct CDR3 sequences, about 16% being singletons. The sequenced sample consisted of blood. The receptors shown here come from a woman in her twenties or thirties with Graves' hyperthyroidism.

This clonotype has more than one count but fewer than ten. The rearrangement links TRBV5-6 to TRBJ2-5; 9 bases map to TRBD1. Germline loops: CDR1 SGHDT, CDR2 YYEEEE. The CDR3 consists of 16 residues. Trimming removed 3 bases from V and 5 bases from J; junction bases left unmatched: 11. The chain's CDR3 is CASSYRRQGVVETQYF. CDR3 sequence (DNA): TGTGCCAGCAGCTACCGAAGACAGGGGGTTGTGGAGACCCAGTACTTC.

This chain uses TRBV10-1 with TRBJ2-5; no clear D gene. The CDR3 totals 13 residues. CDR1 WNHNN and CDR2 SYGVQD come from the germline V gene (reference sequence). The V end lost 5 bases, the J end lost 2 bases, and 9 bases lay between the germline ends. CDR3 region: CASSQVIQETQYF. The DNA for the CDR3 is TGCGCCAGCAGTCAGGTGATACAAGAGACCCAGTACTTC.

Remarks on this clonotype: A clone one base away is much larger, so this may be a read error. A read error is likely, as this CDR3 ends without the conserved phenylalanine or tryptophan. This rearrangement joins TRBV20-1 to TRBJ2-7; D is undetermined. V shed 2 bases and J shed 4 bases, with 9 bases lying between them. Germline V CDR1 and CDR2: DFQATT, SNEGSKA (reference sequence). This CDR3 comprises 12 residues. The CDR3 loop reads CSARPASYEQYS. The CDR3 DNA sequence: TGCAGTGCTAGACCGGCTAGTTACGAGCAGTACTCC.

This clonotype occurred a few times. V usage is TRBV6-1 and J usage is TRBJ1-2; D unclear. Trimming removed 6 bases from V and 0 bases from J, with 20 bases in between. Germline V gene data show CDR1 as MNHNS and CDR2 as SASEGT. This CDR3 comprises 17 residues. CDR3 amino acids: CASSPYRGPPANYGYTF. As DNA, the CDR3 is TGTGCCAGCAGCCCCTACAGAGGGCCCCCAGCTAACTATGGCTACACCTTC.

V gene TRBV29-1 combines with J gene TRBJ2-7; TRBD2 matches 7 bases. The V gene's germline CDR1 is SQVTM and CDR2 ANQGSEA. The CDR3 runs to 12 residues. V dropped 4 bases and J dropped 7; count of bases not matched to a gene: 7. The CDR3: CSVALAPGEQYF. CDR3 DNA sequence: TGCAGCGTTGCACTAGCGCCGGGAGAGCAGTACTTC.

Concerning this clonotype itself: This clone may be a read error of a much larger clone one base away. The J gene is TRBJ1-5, the V gene TRBV7-2; TRBD1 matches 7 bases. The V gene end was trimmed by 4 bases and the J gene end by 4 bases; junction bases not matched to a gene: 4. From germline, CDR1 is SGHTA and CDR2 FQGNSA. CDR3 size: 14 residues. CDR3 region: CTSSSRGPNQPQHF. In DNA form, the CDR3 reads TGTACCAGCAGCTCGAGGGGGCCGAATCAGCCCCAGCATTTT.

The gene calls are TRBV24-1 and TRBJ2-1; the match to TRBD2 covers 12 bases. This CDR3 has 14 amino acids. V gave up 5 bases and J gave up 8 bases; unmatched junction bases: 3. Germline assignment: CDR1 KGHDR and CDR2 SFDVKD. CDR3 residues: CATSVTSGSYEQFF. The CDR3 bases are TGTGCCACCAGTGTGACTAGCGGGAGTTATGAGCAGTTCTTC.

This clonotype was detected only a few times. The V gene is TRBV28, the J gene TRBJ1-6; D gene uncertain. Germline V gene sequence: CDR1 MDHEN, CDR2 SYDVKM. This CDR3 comprises 15 residues. V gave up 2 bases and J gave up 9 bases, with 14 bases separating them. The CDR3 spells CASSLGPQWGSPLHF. In DNA, the CDR3 is TGTGCCAGCAGTTTAGGCCCTCAATGGGGTTCACCCCTCCACTTT. The full variable domain, completed using reference TRBV28 and TRBJ1-6, is DVKVTQSSRYLVKRTGEKVFLECVQDMDHENMFWYRQDPGLGLRLIYFSYDVKMKEKGDIPEGYSVSREKKERFSLILESASTNQTSMYLCASSLGPQWGSPLHFGNGTRLTVT.

This clonotype was seen at least ten times. The V gene is TRBV6-1, the J gene TRBJ2-1, with TRBD1 as a possible D gene (6 bases). This CDR3 spans 15 amino acids. The germline V and J ends were trimmed by 5 bases and 1 base, with 12 bases remaining between them. Germline V gene sequence: CDR1 MNHNS, CDR2 SASEGT. CDR3 region: CASSLRGKSYNEQFF. As DNA, the CDR3 is TGTGCCAGCAGTTTGAGGGGGAAGTCCTACAATGAGCAGTTCTTC.

This clonotype was observed many times. This rearrangement joins TRBV28 to TRBJ2-5; TRBD2 is a possible D gene (6 bases). The CDR3 runs 17 residues. Germline CDR1 MDHEN, CDR2 SYDVKM. The ends were cut back, 5 bases at V and 1 base at J, with 20 bases in the middle. The CDR3 nucleotides read TGTGCCAGCAGTCCCCCCCGCGGGGCGGGGCTCCAAGAGACCCAGTACTTC. It specifies CASSPPRGAGLQETQYF.

There are a few counts of this clonotype. The CDR3 loop is CASSPLGQASYEQYF. CDR3 sequence (DNA): TGTGCCAGCAGTCCCTTGGGACAGGCTAGCTACGAGCAGTACTTC. V is TRBV25-1 and J is TRBJ2-7; 8 nucleotides line up with TRBD1. This CDR3 comprises 15 residues. Germline CDR1 MGHDK, CDR2 SYGVNS. The junction had 9 bases not matched to a gene; V was cut back by 5 bases and J by 3 bases.

This sequence joins TRBV12-3 or TRBV12-4 and TRBJ1-5; a weak D match, TRBD1 (6 bases). The V end was cut by 6 bases, the J end by 5 bases, with 14 bases between. This CDR3 is built from 14 residues. Here the CDR3 reads CASRADSTYQPQHF. DNA of the CDR3: TGTGCCAGCAGGGCGGACAGCACTTATCAGCCCCAGCATTTT.

This clonotype was seen a few times. This sequence joins TRBV7-9 and TRBJ2-1; 8 positions match TRBD2. Germline V gives CDR1 SEHNR, CDR2 FQNEAQ (reference sequence). This CDR3 comprises 15 residues. With V trimmed by 2 bases and J by 4 bases, 4 bases remained unmatched. The CDR3 nucleotides read TGTGCCAGCAGCTTAAACCTAGCGGGTTACAATGAGCAGTTCTTC. Translating gives CASSLNLAGYNEQFF.

This clonotype was recorded once. This may stem from a read error, because a much larger clone lies one nucleotide away. J is TRBJ2-1 and V is TRBV20-1; no reliable D call. This CDR3 comprises 12 residues. Deletions cut 2 bases from V and 13 bases from J, with 15 bases between. Germline CDR1 is DFQATT and CDR2 is SNEGSKA (reference sequence). This CDR3 reads CSARQPQETQFF. The CDR3 region has the DNA TGCAGTGCTAGACAACCTCAGGAGACCCAGTTCTTC.

This clonotype was detected many times. The chain has TRBV2 and TRBJ2-3; D not resolved. V lost 6 bases to trimming and J lost 5 bases, with 15 bases between them. The CDR3 is 14 amino acids. Germline lookup yields CDR1 SNHLY and CDR2 FYNNEI. The CDR3 loop is CASRERELQDTQYF. CDR3 DNA: TGTGCCAGCAGAGAAAGAGAGTTGCAAGATACGCAGTATTTT.

This clonotype came up a few times. V gene TRBV29-1 combines with J gene TRBJ2-1; TRBD1 agrees at 7 bases. Germline CDR1 SQVTM, CDR2 ANQGSEA. V gave up 7 bases and J gave up 10 bases; unmatched junction bases: 10. The CDR3 sequence is 12 residues long. The CDR3 coding sequence is TGCAGCGCCCAACCCAGGGGGAAAGAGCAGTTCTTC. Amino acid sequence: CSAQPRGKEQFF.